The rows below give T cell receptor beta chains drawn from one sample of a study of T cell responses to AZD1222 COVID-19 vaccine. Profiling relied on immunoSEQ multiplex PCR, and the TCRdb table lists in-frame clones only, not all of them. The table shows about 69,000 clones, with 86% occurring only once. Sequenced material: peripheral blood, taken on day 0 of AZD1222 vaccination. The receptors derive from an adult in good health. Both conserved end residues are part of each CDR3. The D gene is left open where the match is weak. Where a row states a size, it is once, few, many or the class of an expanded clone; other rows omit it.

d_call,v_call,clone_size,cdr3_length,j_call,cdr3_aa,cdr3_nt
TRBD1,TRBV11-2,.,18,TRBJ1-1,CASSLDNLPGQTNTEAFF,TGTGCCAGCAGCTTAGACAATCTACCGGGACAGACGAACACTGAAGCTTTCTTT
.,TRBV9,.,15,TRBJ2-2,CASSVEGGNTGELFF,TGTGCCAGCAGCGTAGAGGGGGGAAACACCGGGGAGCTGTTTTTT
.,TRBV27,.,12,TRBJ2-5,CASGRYRETQYF,TGTGCCAGCGGACGGTACCGAGAGACCCAGTACTTC
.,TRBV5-1,.,13,TRBJ2-7,CASSSMGISEQYF,TGCGCCAGCAGCTCGATGGGGATTTCCGAGCAGTACTTC
.,TRBV2,.,13,TRBJ1-4,CASSFRPGEKLFF,TGTGCCAGCAGTTTCCGACCAGGGGAAAAACTGTTTTTT
TRBD1,TRBV5-1,.,16,TRBJ2-3,CASSLGGTGGPDTQYF,TGCGCCAGCAGCTTGGGAGGGACAGGGGGCCCAGATACGCAGTATTTT
.,TRBV19,.,15,TRBJ1-6,CASSPLIEGNSPLHF,TGTGCCAGTAGTCCTCTCATTGAAGGGAATTCACCCCTCCACTTT
.,TRBV19,.,13,TRBJ2-4,CASSIGYQNIQYF,TGTGCCAGTAGTATAGGGTACCAAAACATTCAGTACTTC
TRBD1,TRBV11-2,.,14,TRBJ1-2,CASSTDRASYGYTF,TGTGCCAGCAGCACCGACAGGGCCTCTTACGGCTACACCTTC
.,TRBV28,.,14,TRBJ2-3,CASSLFTGTDTQYF,TGTGCCAGCAGTTTATTTACAGGCACAGATACGCAGTATTTT
.,TRBV2,.,11,TRBJ2-7,CASTEWDEQYF,TGTGCCAGCACAGAATGGGACGAGCAGTACTTC
.,TRBV28,.,12,TRBJ1-1,CASMVSYTEAFF,TGTGCCAGCATGGTCTCTTACACTGAAGCTTTCTTT
.,TRBV5-4,few,15,TRBJ2-3,CASSLGQGFTDTQYF,TGTGCCAGCAGCTTGGGGCAGGGATTCACAGATACGCAGTATTTT
.,TRBV9,.,13,TRBJ2-2,CASSVGLTGELFF,TGTGCCAGCAGCGTAGGTCTAACCGGGGAGCTGTTTTTT
.,TRBV27,.,15,TRBJ2-7,CASSSSHRVSYEQYF,TGTGCCAGCAGTTCGTCTCACAGGGTCTCCTACGAGCAGTACTTC
TRBD1,TRBV5-1,.,14,TRBJ2-1,CASRQGASANEQFF,TGCGCCTCGAGACAGGGGGCAAGTGCAAATGAGCAGTTCTTC
TRBD1,TRBV6-5,.,15,TRBJ1-2,CASRRPGQTNYGYTF,TGTGCCAGCCGCCGTCCGGGACAGACTAACTATGGCTACACCTTC
.,TRBV13,.,18,TRBJ2-1,CASSLGYGGLTSYNEQFF,TGTGCCAGCAGCTTAGGATATGGGGGGCTTACCTCCTACAATGAGCAGTTCTTC
TRBD1,TRBV29-1,.,12,TRBJ1-1,CSAGTGAVEAFF,TGCAGCGCAGGGACAGGGGCCGTTGAAGCTTTCTTT
.,TRBV3-1/TRBV3-2,.,12,TRBJ2-2,CASSPDTGELFF,TGTGCCAGCAGCCCTGACACCGGGGAGCTGTTTTTT
.,TRBV18,.,15,TRBJ1-6,CASSQGTWNNSPLHF,TGTGCCAGCTCACAGGGCACCTGGAATAATTCACCCCTCCACTTT
TRBD1,TRBV6-2/TRBV6-3,.,15,TRBJ2-7,CASSTGQTNSYEQYF,TGTGCCAGCAGCACGGGACAGACGAACTCCTACGAGCAGTACTTC
.,TRBV27,.,19,TRBJ1-5,CASSPRFGTTRGSNQPQHF,TGTGCCAGCAGTCCCCGATTCGGGACAACCCGAGGGAGCAATCAGCCCCAGCATTTT
.,TRBV5-1,.,15,TRBJ1-3,CASSTQSSSGNTIYF,TGCGCCAGCAGCACCCAATCGAGCTCTGGAAACACCATATATTTT
TRBD1,TRBV11-1,.,15,TRBJ2-7,CASSPQGAGSYEQYF,TGTGCCAGCAGCCCACAGGGGGCTGGCTCCTACGAGCAGTACTTC
.,TRBV5-1,.,14,TRBJ1-1,CASSLTAADTEAFF,TGCGCCAGCAGCTTGACCGCGGCCGACACTGAAGCTTTCTTT
.,TRBV9,once,14,TRBJ1-2,CASSVGDSPYGYTF,TGTGCCAGCAGCGTTGGGGACTCACCCTATGGCTACACCTTC
.,TRBV11-3,.,15,TRBJ2-3,CASSLGGATTDTQYF,TGTGCCAGCAGCTTAGGCGGGGCGACCACAGATACGCAGTATTTT
.,TRBV19,.,18,TRBJ2-1,CASSIDRSAGISYNEQFF,TGTGCCAGTAGTATAGATAGGTCGGCAGGGATTTCCTACAATGAGCAGTTCTTC
.,TRBV7-8,.,14,TRBJ2-3,CASSLASLEDTQYF,TGTGCCAGCAGCTTAGCGTCCTTGGAGGATACGCAGTATTTT
.,TRBV7-9,.,11,TRBJ2-5,CASSLGPTQYF,TGTGCCAGCAGCTTAGGTCCGACCCAGTACTTC
.,TRBV10-1,.,13,TRBJ2-7,CASSDFYSYEQYF,TGCGCCAGCAGTGATTTTTACAGCTACGAGCAGTACTTC
.,TRBV7-9,.,14,TRBJ1-2,CASSFNQDNYGYTF,TGTGCCAGCAGCTTCAACCAGGATAACTATGGCTACACCTTC
.,TRBV28,.,14,TRBJ1-2,CASSTQGPNYGYTF,TGTGCCAGCAGTACCCAGGGCCCTAACTATGGCTACACCTTC
TRBD1,TRBV7-3,.,13,TRBJ1-1,CASSQDRDTEAFF,TGTGCCAGCAGCCAGGACAGGGACACTGAAGCTTTCTTT
.,TRBV6-5,.,15,TRBJ2-1,CASSRDYSTYNEQFF,TGTGCCAGCAGCCGCGACTACTCAACCTACAATGAGCAGTTCTTC
.,TRBV19,.,14,TRBJ1-4,CASSIYTTNEKLFF,TGTGCCAGTAGTATATATACAACTAATGAAAAACTGTTTTTT
.,TRBV7-9,.,14,TRBJ2-5,CASRGDTVRETQYF,TGTGCCAGTAGGGGGGACACGGTCCGGGAGACCCAGTACTTC
TRBD1,TRBV7-8,.,18,TRBJ1-5,CASSLPPEGAYSNQPQHF,TGTGCCAGCAGCTTACCCCCGGAGGGGGCGTATAGCAATCAGCCCCAGCATTTT
.,TRBV12-3/TRBV12-4,.,13,TRBJ1-3,CASTLFGGNTIYF,TGTGCCAGCACCTTATTTGGTGGAAACACCATATATTTT
.,TRBV19,.,14,TRBJ1-2,CASSRGPRSYGYTF,TGTGCCAGTAGCCGAGGGCCGAGGTCCTATGGCTACACCTTC
TRBD1,TRBV7-9,.,15,TRBJ2-3,CASSLEDRGTDTQYF,TGTGCCAGCAGCTTAGAGGACAGGGGTACAGATACGCAGTATTTT
.,TRBV5-1,.,14,TRBJ1-1,CASRRERGNTEAFF,TGCGCCAGCAGAAGGGAGCGGGGAAACACTGAAGCTTTCTTT
.,TRBV19,.,15,TRBJ1-1,CASSTVQGMDTEAFF,TGTGCCAGTAGTACCGTCCAGGGAATGGACACTGAAGCTTTCTTT
TRBD2,TRBV11-3,.,11,TRBJ2-1,CASSSGTKQFF,TGTGCCAGCAGCTCCGGGACTAAGCAGTTCTTC
TRBD2,TRBV7-2,.,15,TRBJ2-3,CASRDSGRATDTQYF,TGTGCCAGCAGGGATAGCGGGAGGGCGACAGATACGCAGTATTTT
.,TRBV5-1,.,13,TRBJ2-2,CASQADFTGELFF,TGCGCCAGCCAGGCTGACTTCACCGGGGAGCTGTTTTTT
.,TRBV30,.,13,TRBJ2-5,CAWDTSYQETQYF,TGTGCCTGGGACACCTCGTACCAAGAGACCCAGTACTTC
.,TRBV14,.,15,TRBJ1-4,CASSQDRIREEKLFF,TGTGCCAGCAGCCAAGATAGGATACGAGAAGAAAAACTGTTTTTT